These 12 T cell receptor beta chains originate from one sample sequenced in a study of Graves' ophthalmopathy and Graves' hyperthyroidism. Amplification from RNA transcripts yielded the TCR beta CDR3 regions. A first-round RT-PCR used HTBI primers, followed by a second-round multiplex PCR. In TCRdb, the multiplex PCR reads were re-called with MiXCR into one record per CDR3 protein. The sample has roughly 400,000 distinct CDR3 sequences, approximately 17% seen once; the top ten hold 2% to 2.5%. The sequencing sample was made of peripheral blood. The receptors originated from an adult woman with stable Graves' hyperthyroidism.

This clonotype was counted many times. The chain has TRBV27 and TRBJ1-6; a weak D match, TRBD1 (5 bases). The CDR3 consists of 15 residues. V was clipped by 8 bases and J by 4 bases, with 15 bases between them. Germline loops: CDR1 MNHEY, CDR2 SMNVEV (reference sequence). The DNA for the CDR3 is TGTGCCAGCTCCCTCTCCGGGGGTTATAATTCACCCCTCCACTTT. This translates into CASSLSGGYNSPLHF.

The chain recombines TRBV30 with TRBJ1-5, with D hard to call. V lost 5 bases and J 3 bases, leaving 14 bases between the germline ends. The length of the CDR3 is 14 residues. Germline V gene data show CDR1 as GTSNPN and CDR2 as SVGIG (reference sequence). The CDR3 DNA is TGTGCCTGGCGCTTCAGAGGGATCAATCAGCCCCAGCATTTT. Translated: CAWRFRGINQPQHF. Full variable domain (outside the CDR3, taken from reference TRBV30 and TRBJ1-5): SQTIHQWPATLVQPVGSPLSLECTVEGTSNPNLYWYRQAAGRGLQLLFYSVGIGQISSEVPQNLSASRPQDRQFILSSKKLLLSDSGFYLCAWRFRGINQPQHFGDGTRLSIL.

In this sample, this clonotype turned up many times. One end of the junction fails to match germline, which may point to a read error. The chain combines TRBV20-1 with TRBJ2-4; TRBD1 agrees at 7 bases. This CDR3 is built from 13 residues. The germline V gene encodes CDR1 DFQATT and CDR2 SNEGSKA (reference sequence). The CDR3 sequence: CSARPRGIDIKYF. In DNA, the CDR3 is TGCAGTGCTAGACCCAGGGGGATCGACATTAAGTACTTC.

This clonotype was seen at least ten times. The genes are TRBV4-1 and TRBJ2-2; D is unresolved. In germline, CDR1 is MGHRA, CDR2 YSYEKL. V was clipped by 1 base and J by 1 base, with 7 bases between them. The CDR3 is made up of 15 amino acids. The CDR3 bases are TGCGCCAGCAGCCAAGTTGGACGGAACACCGGGGAGCTGTTTTTT. Translating gives CASSQVGRNTGELFF.

Comments on this clonotype: At one end, the junction sequence differs from germline, possibly due to a read error. The rearrangement joins TRBV6-5 to TRBJ2-5; TRBD2 aligns across 8 bases. CDR1 MNHEY and CDR2 SVGAGI come from the germline V gene. The CDR3 is made up of 16 amino acids. CDR3 loop: CASSYSGLGIREAQYF. In nucleotides, the CDR3 is TGTGCCAGCAGTTATTCGGGACTAGGGATCCGAGAGGCCCAGTACTTC.

The table lists this clonotype with many counts. This chain uses TRBV6-5 with TRBJ2-5, with 8 bases fitting TRBD2. CDR3 length: 14 residues. V lost 8 bases to trimming and J lost 4 bases; unmatched junction nucleotides: 9. Germline CDR1 reads MNHEY; CDR2 reads SVGAGI. The CDR3 sequence is CASQAGGGGETQYF. CDR3 bases: TGTGCCAGCCAGGCGGGAGGAGGGGGAGAGACCCAGTACTTC.

This clonotype was picked up many times. The V call is TRBV2, the J call TRBJ2-6; D call uncertain. This CDR3 contains 15 residues. Looked up from germline, CDR1 is SNHLY and CDR2 is FYNNEI. V lost 6 bases and J 2 bases, leaving 11 bases between the germline ends. The CDR3 sequence is CASRPTRAGANVLTF. The CDR3 DNA follows: TGTGCCAGCAGGCCCACCCGGGCTGGGGCCAACGTCCTGACTTTC. The whole variable domain, filled in from reference TRBV2 and TRBJ2-6, reads EPEVTQTPSHQVTQMGQEVILRCVPISNHLYFYWYRQILGQKVEFLVSFYNNEISEKSEIFDDQFSVERPDGSNFTLKIRSTKLEDSAMYFCASRPTRAGANVLTFGAGSRLTVL.

This clonotype was recorded many times. The V call is TRBV28, the J call TRBJ1-6, with 7 bases matching TRBD1. Germline V gives CDR1 MDHEN, CDR2 SYDVKM. V shed 3 bases, J shed 10 bases, and the junction held 6 bases outside the gene matches. This CDR3 has 14 amino acids. In nucleotides, the CDR3 is TGTGCCAGCAGTTTCCCAAACAGGGGCTCACCCCTCCACTTT. Its translation: CASSFPNRGSPLHF.

This clonotype came up many times. J is TRBJ2-5 and V is TRBV29-1; the match to TRBD2 covers 9 bases. The CDR3 is made up of 12 amino acids. Germline loops: CDR1 SQVTM, CDR2 ANQGSEA. The V and J ends lost 6 bases and 1 base, in that order; junction bases with no gene match: 0. The CDR3 coding sequence is TGCAGCGTGACTAGCGGCCAAGAGACCCAGTACTTC. Translating it yields CSVTSGQETQYF.

This clonotype occurred many times. The chain is built from TRBV27 and TRBJ1-3; possible D gene TRBD1, 6 bases. The germline V gene has CDR1 MNHEY and CDR2 SMNVEV (reference sequence). Trimming left V 6 bases short and J 0 bases short, with 12 bases between. CDR3 size: 15 residues. CDR3 nucleotide sequence: TGTGCCAGCAGCCGGGACACTAGCTCTGGAAACACCATATATTTT. Translated: CASSRDTSSGNTIYF.

V usage is TRBV19 and J usage is TRBJ2-6; D is uncertain. The CDR3 is 14 residues long. Germline lookup yields CDR1 LNHDA and CDR2 SQIVND (reference sequence). CDR3 DNA: TGTGCGCCTGCGATCCCCTCTGGGGCCAACGTCCTGACTTTC. Translating it yields CAPAIPSGANVLTF.

This clonotype turned up a few times. Compared with germline, one end of the junction differs, possibly owing to a read error. The chain uses TRBV12-3 or TRBV12-4 and TRBJ2-7, with 8 bases that match TRBD1. This CDR3 has 14 residues. The CDR3 loop is CASKVDRGSFEQYF. The CDR3 nucleotides are TGTGCCAGCAAAGTCGACAGGGGTTCCTTCGAGCAGTACTTC.